The rows below give T cell receptor beta chains drawn from one sample of a study of ipilimumab plus nivolumab after autologous stem cell transplantation. Sequenced by immunoSEQ multiplex PCR; TCRdb stores in-frame clones only, minus some. The table has 77,000 or so clones, approximately 83% seen once. The sample in question was PBMCs, obtained in a trial of ipilimumab plus nivolumab as post-transplant consolidation. The receptors come from a male donor with diffuse large B-cell lymphoma. Each CDR3 is given with its conserved first and last residue. Each record gives: V gene, clone size, D gene, J gene, CDR3 DNA, CDR3 protein. D genes are given only for firm matches. Clone size, where shown, is once, few, many, or a class for clones that have expanded.

TRBV2,NA,NA,TRBJ1-1,TGTGCCAGCAGTGGGACGGCGGTCGAAGCTTTCTTT,CASSGTAVEAFF
TRBV7-8,NA,TRBD1,TRBJ1-3,TGTGCCAGCAGCTCGGGACAGGGAAACACCATATATTTT,CASSSGQGNTIYF
TRBV5-1,once,NA,TRBJ2-3,TGCGCCAGCAGCGCCGGGAGAACCGGGACAACTAGCACAGATACGCAGTATTTT,CASSAGRTGTTSTDTQYF
TRBV30,NA,NA,TRBJ1-1,TGTGCCTGGAAGGTCACGGCGAACACTGAAGCTTTCTTT,CAWKVTANTEAFF
TRBV2,NA,NA,TRBJ1-5,TGTGCCAGCAGTGAAGGGCGAGGACGGGGGGTTCAGCCCCAGCATTTT,CASSEGRGRGVQPQHF
TRBV4-1,once,NA,TRBJ2-4,TGCGCCAGCAGCCACCTGGACTCCCTAGCCAAAAACATTCAGTACTTC,CASSHLDSLAKNIQYF
TRBV6-5,once,NA,TRBJ2-5,TGTGCCAGCAGCGGACGGCCGGGGGAGACCCAGTACTTC,CASSGRPGETQYF
TRBV6-5,NA,NA,TRBJ1-1,TGTGCCAGCAGTTCCCCAGGCAAGACTGAAGCTTTCTTT,CASSSPGKTEAFF
TRBV5-4,NA,NA,TRBJ1-1,TGTGCCAGCAGGTGGGGATTAGTGGGGAACACTGAAGCTTTCTTT,CASRWGLVGNTEAFF
TRBV9,NA,NA,TRBJ1-1,TGTGCCAGCAGCGTAATGGTGAACACTGAAGCTTTCTTT,CASSVMVNTEAFF
TRBV16,NA,TRBD1,TRBJ1-1,TGTGCCAGCATCCAGGGACAGGGGGCGAAAGCTTTCTTT,CASIQGQGAKAFF
TRBV18,NA,NA,TRBJ2-2,TGTGCCAGCTCACCTGGGGGGGCCGGCACCGGGGAGCTGTTTTTT,CASSPGGAGTGELFF
TRBV6-5,NA,TRBD2,TRBJ2-7,TGTGCCAGCAGTTCACCGACTAGCGGGGGGTACGAGCAGTACTTC,CASSSPTSGGYEQYF
TRBV7-2,NA,NA,TRBJ2-2,TGTGCCAGCAGCTTAAGGAGACTGCCGATAGGGGAGCTGTTTTTT,CASSLRRLPIGELFF
TRBV6-1,NA,NA,TRBJ2-7,TGTGCCAGCAGTGAAACTTGGGACTCCTACGAGCAGTACTTC,CASSETWDSYEQYF
TRBV19,NA,TRBD1,TRBJ1-4,TGTGCCAGTAGTACCGGTCAGACAGGGGACGGGAGTGAAAAACTGTTTTTT,CASSTGQTGDGSEKLFF
TRBV5-1,few,NA,TRBJ2-1,TGCGCCAGCAGCTTGGCCAGGGTAGCTCGGGACGAGCAGTTCTTC,CASSLARVARDEQFF
TRBV6-6,medium-sized,TRBD2,TRBJ2-3,TGTGCCAGCAGAGACCTACTAGCGGCGAGCACAGATACGCAGTATTTT,CASRDLLAASTDTQYF
TRBV5-4,NA,NA,TRBJ1-6,TGTGCCAGCAGCCGGGACCGGGATAATTCACCCCTCCACTTT,CASSRDRDNSPLHF
TRBV7-9,few,NA,TRBJ2-2,TGTGCCAGCAGCTTAGGAGACAGTCGGTCCGGGGAGCTGTTTTTT,CASSLGDSRSGELFF
TRBV27,NA,NA,TRBJ2-7,TGTGCCAGCAGTGGGGGATCCAGGGTAGCGAGACAATCATCCTACGAGCAGTACTTC,CASSGGSRVARQSSYEQYF
TRBV19,NA,NA,TRBJ2-3,TGTGCCAGTAGTTATTCTGGCAGGGGAAGCACAGATACGCAGTATTTT,CASSYSGRGSTDTQYF
TRBV7-9,NA,NA,TRBJ1-3,TGTGCCAGCAGCTTAGCAGTCTCTGGAAACACCATATATTTT,CASSLAVSGNTIYF
TRBV5-5,NA,NA,TRBJ2-2,TGTGCCAGCAGCTTGGTCGTGGGGGCCCACACCGGGGAGCTGTTTTTT,CASSLVVGAHTGELFF
TRBV5-1,NA,NA,TRBJ2-5,TGCGCCAGCAGCCCCTGGGGTGTCCAAGAGACCCAGTACTTC,CASSPWGVQETQYF
TRBV10-2,NA,NA,TRBJ1-4,TGCGCCAGCAGTGGGAGTAGGGATCGGGAAAAACTGTTTTTT,CASSGSRDREKLFF
TRBV27,NA,NA,TRBJ1-2,TGTGCCAGCAGGCCGTTCGACCGGGACCCAAGCTATGGCTACACCTTC,CASRPFDRDPSYGYTF
TRBV7-2,NA,NA,TRBJ2-5,TGTGCCAGCAGCTTATACCAGGGCGGCGAGACCCAGTACTTC,CASSLYQGGETQYF
TRBV10-3,NA,TRBD2,TRBJ2-1,TGTGCCATCAGGGGGACTAGCGGGGGCTACAATGAGCAGTTCTTC,CAIRGTSGGYNEQFF
TRBV5-6,few,NA,TRBJ2-7,TGTGCCAGCAGCTCCCAACACTACGAGCAGTACTTC,CASSSQHYEQYF
TRBV5-1,NA,NA,TRBJ1-3,TGCGCCAGCAGCGCAGTGGAGGGAAACACCATATATTTT,CASSAVEGNTIYF
TRBV7-2,NA,NA,TRBJ1-2,TGTGCCAGCAGCTTAGGCAGGGAGAATGGCTACACCTTC,CASSLGRENGYTF
TRBV5-1,NA,NA,TRBJ1-6,TGCGCCAGCAGCTTGGATGTTCAGGGTAATTCACCCCTCCACTTT,CASSLDVQGNSPLHF
TRBV27,NA,NA,TRBJ1-2,TGTGCCAGCAGGCCAACACCCGGGGGGCATGGCTACACCTTC,CASRPTPGGHGYTF
TRBV27,NA,NA,TRBJ2-5,TGTGCCAGCAGCAATCGGGGGGCCCAAGAGACCCAGTACTTC,CASSNRGAQETQYF
TRBV6-1,NA,TRBD1,TRBJ1-1,TGTGCCAGCAGCGGACAGGGAGGGAACACTGAAGCTTTCTTT,CASSGQGGNTEAFF
TRBV7-2,NA,NA,TRBJ1-1,TGTGCCAGCAGTTCCCCGGTAGGGGCGAACACTGAAGCTTTCTTT,CASSSPVGANTEAFF
TRBV11-2,NA,NA,TRBJ2-2,TGTGCCAGCAGCAACAAAACTAGCTATTGGGGTCACGGGGAGCTGTTTTTT,CASSNKTSYWGHGELFF
TRBV7-8,NA,TRBD1,TRBJ1-1,TGTGCCAGCAGCCTCTGGACAGGTGAGAACACTGAAGCTTTCTTT,CASSLWTGENTEAFF
TRBV27,NA,NA,TRBJ2-1,TGTGCCAGTCGAAAATTGGGCGCAGGCAATGAGCAGTTCTTC,CASRKLGAGNEQFF
TRBV5-1,NA,TRBD2,TRBJ2-5,TGCGCCAGCAGCAGTAGCGGGGCAGCTCAAGAGACCCAGTACTTC,CASSSSGAAQETQYF
TRBV18,NA,NA,TRBJ2-7,TGTGCCAGCTCACCAAAAGCAGGGCCCTACGAGCAGTACTTC,CASSPKAGPYEQYF
TRBV7-2,NA,NA,TRBJ2-3,TGTGCCAGCAGCTTAGTAGGGGGGCCCCTCTCAGGTACGCAGTATTTT,CASSLVGGPLSGTQYF
TRBV7-3,NA,NA,TRBJ2-6,TGTGCCAGCAGCTTGGTTGGGGCCAACGTCCTGACTTTC,CASSLVGANVLTF